This T cell receptor (beta chain) was identified during a study of early T cells in non-severe SARS-CoV-2 infection. Across the study: Investigators sequenced bulk RNA drawn from unsorted whole blood, and chains remained unpaired. Study observations and caveats: Matching against VDJdb likely underestimated virus-specific expansions, favoring anti-spike CD8.

Researchers tagged individual cDNA molecules with unique molecular identifiers. TCRdb re-analysed the 5' RACE reads in MiXCR, keeping a single row per CDR3 protein. Altogether some 40,000 distinct CDR3 sequences are present, around 6.5% being singletons, with the ten largest covering less than 25%. This clonotype was recorded a few times. Its antigen is as yet unknown. The source is an adult who was a healthcare worker with PCR-confirmed SARS-CoV-2 infection or an uninfected control (not recorded which). Sequenced here: whole blood, sampled at baseline.

CDR3: CASSLRRQGGYEQYF. CDR3 DNA: TGTGCCAGCAGTTTGCGGCGGCAGGGCGGCTACGAGCAGTACTTC. This sequence joins TRBV12-3 or TRBV12-4 and TRBJ2-7, with D tentatively TRBD1 (5 bases). The CDR3 has 15 amino acids. V lost 3 bases and J lost 3, with 15 bases in between.